One TCR beta chain is described in this entry. The ends lost 2 bases at V and 0 bases at J; junction bases unmatched: 1. The CDR3 covers 15 residues. Looked up from germline, CDR1 is LGHNA and CDR2 is YNFKEQ. The data were obtained in a study of blood T cell repertoires in COVID-19. Study-level background: The United States, Italy and Spain provided the acute and convalescent COVID-19 samples. In each case, the material was cDNA or gDNA derived from T cells, B-cell-depleted T cells, or PBMCs.

Methods used by the authors: Reference gene primer amplification gave estimated nucleated cell counts. Some clones are missing from TCRdb's copy, which holds only in-frame ones; the method was immunoSEQ multiplex PCR. That table furnishes V, J and clone size, whereas the DNA furnished D and trimming. In the table there are 90,000 or so clones, around four fifths of which are singletons. Sequenced: peripheral blood. The chain combines TRBV4-2 with TRBJ2-1; 7 nucleotides match TRBD2. The origin of this receptor is a human donor in a cohort sampled during active COVID-19. CDR3 in amino acids: CASSQLADSYNEQFF. The CDR3 bases are TGTGCCAGCAGCCAACTAGCGGACTCCTACAATGAGCAGTTCTTC.